A selection of T cell receptor beta chains follows, all from one sample in a study of cytomegalovirus exposure and HLA in healthy donors. Libraries were prepared by immunoSEQ multiplex PCR; TCRdb keeps only in-frame clonotypes and omits some of them. The table has fewer than 250,000 clones, approximately 81% seen once. The sample consisted of PBMCs. The origin of the receptors is a human donor in good health. Each CDR3 is given with its conserved first and last residue. A D gene is named only where the DNA matches it firmly. The size of a clone is reported for some rows only, either as once, few or many, or as a class for expanded clones.

J gene: TRBJ1-1
V gene: TRBV5-1
clone size: NA
D gene: NA
CDR3 DNA: TGCGCCAGCAGCCTGGGTGGGCAGATTGGCACTGAAGCTTTCTTT
CDR3 protein: CASSLGGQIGTEAFF

J gene: TRBJ1-2
V gene: TRBV29-1
clone size: NA
D gene: NA
CDR3 DNA: TGCAGCGCCCGTCGGGGTTTTGGCTATGGCTACACCTTC
CDR3 protein: CSARRGFGYGYTF

J gene: TRBJ2-1
V gene: TRBV4-3
clone size: NA
D gene: TRBD1
CDR3 DNA: TGCGCCAGCAGCCAAGACCACACCACAGGGGGCTTCTACAATGAGCAGTTCTTC
CDR3 protein: CASSQDHTTGGFYNEQFF

J gene: TRBJ1-2
V gene: TRBV9
clone size: NA
D gene: TRBD1
CDR3 DNA: TGTGCCAGCAGCCCGGCGGGACAGGGGATCTATGGCTACACCTTC
CDR3 protein: CASSPAGQGIYGYTF

J gene: TRBJ1-2
V gene: TRBV10-3
clone size: NA
D gene: NA
CDR3 DNA: TGTGCCATCAGTGAGTCGACAGGCTCCATCTATGGCTACACCTTC
CDR3 protein: CAISESTGSIYGYTF

J gene: TRBJ2-7
V gene: TRBV7-6
clone size: NA
D gene: TRBD1
CDR3 DNA: TGTGCCAGCAGCTTACCTGGACAGGAGTACGAGCAGTACTTC
CDR3 protein: CASSLPGQEYEQYF

J gene: TRBJ1-4
V gene: TRBV9
clone size: NA
D gene: TRBD1
CDR3 DNA: TGTGCCAGCAGCCCGCAATCTGCAGGGGGTGAAAAACTGTTTTTT
CDR3 protein: CASSPQSAGGEKLFF

J gene: TRBJ2-5
V gene: TRBV7-9
clone size: NA
D gene: TRBD2
CDR3 DNA: TGTGCCAGCAGCTCCCTAGCGGGAGGAGAGACCCAGTACTTC
CDR3 protein: CASSSLAGGETQYF

J gene: TRBJ1-1
V gene: TRBV5-1
clone size: few
D gene: NA
CDR3 DNA: TGCGCCAGCAGCCCGCGGTGGAACACTGAAGCTTTCTTT
CDR3 protein: CASSPRWNTEAFF

J gene: TRBJ2-3
V gene: TRBV7-9
clone size: once
D gene: NA
CDR3 DNA: TGTTCCAGCAGCTCCCGTTGGGGCGATTGGGACACAGATACGCAGTATTTT
CDR3 protein: CSSSSRWGDWDTDTQYF

J gene: TRBJ2-7
V gene: TRBV2
clone size: NA
D gene: TRBD2
CDR3 DNA: TGTGCCAGCCTTAGTAGCGGGAGCTCCTACGAGCAGTACTTC
CDR3 protein: CASLSSGSSYEQYF

J gene: TRBJ2-1
V gene: TRBV7-3
clone size: few
D gene: TRBD1
CDR3 DNA: TGTGCCAGCAGCCTCGGGACAGCCCACAATGAGCAGTTCTTC
CDR3 protein: CASSLGTAHNEQFF

J gene: TRBJ2-5
V gene: TRBV30
clone size: NA
D gene: NA
CDR3 DNA: TGTGCCTGGAGCGGACAGTTGCAAGAGACCCAGTACTTC
CDR3 protein: CAWSGQLQETQYF

J gene: TRBJ2-7
V gene: TRBV7-6
clone size: NA
D gene: TRBD2
CDR3 DNA: TGTGCCAGCAGCCCCCTCAAAGCGGGAGGGCGTATCAAGCAGTACTTC
CDR3 protein: CASSPLKAGGRIKQYF

J gene: TRBJ1-2
V gene: TRBV21-1
clone size: NA
D gene: NA
CDR3 DNA: TGTGCCAGCAGCAAAAGGCGGGCAGGAAAATACGACTATGGCTACACCTTC
CDR3 protein: CASSKRRAGKYDYGYTF

J gene: TRBJ2-1
V gene: TRBV7-3
clone size: NA
D gene: TRBD2
CDR3 DNA: TGTGCCAGCAGCACAACCGGGACTACGAGCTCCTACAATGAGCAGTTCTTC
CDR3 protein: CASSTTGTTSSYNEQFF

J gene: TRBJ2-2
V gene: TRBV28
clone size: NA
D gene: NA
CDR3 DNA: TGTGCCAGTCGACGGGAGTTTCAAGGGGCCGGGGAGCTGTTTTTT
CDR3 protein: CASRREFQGAGELFF

J gene: TRBJ2-7
V gene: TRBV15
clone size: NA
D gene: TRBD1
CDR3 DNA: TGTGCCACCAGCAGAGCGGGGACAGGGATGGTCGAGCAGTACTTC
CDR3 protein: CATSRAGTGMVEQYF

J gene: TRBJ2-5
V gene: TRBV2
clone size: once
D gene: TRBD2
CDR3 DNA: TGTGCCAGCAGTGAACTAGCGGGTCGGACCCAGTACTTC
CDR3 protein: CASSELAGRTQYF

J gene: TRBJ2-5
V gene: TRBV5-4
clone size: NA
D gene: NA
CDR3 DNA: TGTGCCATGTTCGACAGACAAGAGACCCAGTACTTC
CDR3 protein: CAMFDRQETQYF

J gene: TRBJ2-1
V gene: TRBV6-6
clone size: NA
D gene: TRBD2
CDR3 DNA: TGTGCCAGCAGCGCCGGACTAGCGGGGATATATGAGCAGTTCTTC
CDR3 protein: CASSAGLAGIYEQFF

J gene: TRBJ2-7
V gene: TRBV7-2
clone size: NA
D gene: TRBD2
CDR3 DNA: TGTGCCAGCAGCTCATACCTAGGTCCCCTAGCGGGACTCTCCTACGAGCAGTACTTC
CDR3 protein: CASSSYLGPLAGLSYEQYF

J gene: TRBJ1-3
V gene: TRBV18
clone size: NA
D gene: NA
CDR3 DNA: TGTGCCAGCTCACCGGGAGAGGGCAACACCATATATTTT
CDR3 protein: CASSPGEGNTIYF

J gene: TRBJ2-7
V gene: TRBV19
clone size: NA
D gene: NA
CDR3 DNA: TGTGCCAGTAGTCCGCGGAGGGAGCCTTACGAGCAGTACTTC
CDR3 protein: CASSPRREPYEQYF

J gene: TRBJ2-1
V gene: TRBV9
clone size: NA
D gene: NA
CDR3 DNA: TGTGCCAGCAGCGTAGTAAGCGTCTCCTACAATGAGCAGTTCTTC
CDR3 protein: CASSVVSVSYNEQFF

J gene: TRBJ2-7
V gene: TRBV28
clone size: NA
D gene: TRBD1
CDR3 DNA: TGTGCCAGCAGTTTAGACAGGGGTGGTTACGAGCAGTACTTC
CDR3 protein: CASSLDRGGYEQYF

J gene: TRBJ2-1
V gene: TRBV7-8
clone size: NA
D gene: NA
CDR3 DNA: TGTGCTACGGGAAACAATGAGCAGTTCTTC
CDR3 protein: CATGNNEQFF

J gene: TRBJ2-7
V gene: TRBV23-1
clone size: NA
D gene: NA
CDR3 DNA: TGCGCCAGCAGTCAATTTCAGGGCTACGAGCAGTACTTC
CDR3 protein: CASSQFQGYEQYF

J gene: TRBJ2-7
V gene: TRBV7-9
clone size: once
D gene: TRBD2
CDR3 DNA: TGTTCCAGCAGCTTAGGCGGGGGGAGTTACGAGCAGTACTTC
CDR3 protein: CSSSLGGGSYEQYF

J gene: TRBJ1-4
V gene: TRBV7-9
clone size: NA
D gene: TRBD1
CDR3 DNA: TGTGCCTTAAGGGGGCGCCTGGATGAAAAACTGTTTTTT
CDR3 protein: CALRGRLDEKLFF

J gene: TRBJ1-4
V gene: TRBV7-2
clone size: few
D gene: TRBD1
CDR3 DNA: TGTGCCAGCAGCCAAGACAGGGGAAATGAAAAACTGTTTTTT
CDR3 protein: CASSQDRGNEKLFF

J gene: TRBJ1-3
V gene: TRBV5-1
clone size: NA
D gene: TRBD1
CDR3 DNA: TGCGCCAGCAGCCCTAGCGGGGGACAGGGCCGCTCTGGAAACACCATATATTTT
CDR3 protein: CASSPSGGQGRSGNTIYF

J gene: TRBJ2-2
V gene: TRBV5-6
clone size: NA
D gene: NA
CDR3 DNA: TGTGCCAGCAGCCCGGACTACACCGGGGAGCTGTTTTTT
CDR3 protein: CASSPDYTGELFF

J gene: TRBJ2-7
V gene: TRBV29-1
clone size: NA
D gene: TRBD1
CDR3 DNA: TGCAGCGTTGAAGGAGCAGGGGGTTACGAGCAGTACTTC
CDR3 protein: CSVEGAGGYEQYF

J gene: TRBJ1-5
V gene: TRBV7-6
clone size: NA
D gene: TRBD1
CDR3 DNA: TGTGCCAGCAGCTTCCGGGACAGGGGGCTTCAGCCCCAGCATTTT
CDR3 protein: CASSFRDRGLQPQHF

J gene: TRBJ2-7
V gene: TRBV6-5
clone size: NA
D gene: TRBD1
CDR3 DNA: TGTGCCGCTAAGGACAGGGCAGGCGTTCACGAGCAGTACTTC
CDR3 protein: CAAKDRAGVHEQYF

J gene: TRBJ2-7
V gene: TRBV7-2
clone size: NA
D gene: NA
CDR3 DNA: TGTGCCAGCAGCTTACCGGGTCCGACCTACGAGCAGTACTTC
CDR3 protein: CASSLPGPTYEQYF

J gene: TRBJ1-5
V gene: TRBV19
clone size: few
D gene: TRBD1
CDR3 DNA: TGTGCCAGTAGTCGGGACAGGCGGGGTCAGCCCCAGCATTTT
CDR3 protein: CASSRDRRGQPQHF

J gene: TRBJ2-1
V gene: TRBV11-2
clone size: once
D gene: TRBD2
CDR3 DNA: TGTGCCAGCAGCTTAGGACTAGCGGGAGGGAGGGCCTCCTACAATGAGCAGTTCTTC
CDR3 protein: CASSLGLAGGRASYNEQFF

J gene: TRBJ2-1
V gene: TRBV18
clone size: NA
D gene: NA
CDR3 DNA: TGTGCCAGCTCACCGGTAGGGACAAGGAGGCTCAATGAGCAGTTCTTC
CDR3 protein: CASSPVGTRRLNEQFF

J gene: TRBJ2-3
V gene: TRBV9
clone size: NA
D gene: TRBD2
CDR3 DNA: TGTGCCAGCAGCGAGACTAGCGGGGGGACAGATACGCAGTATTTT
CDR3 protein: CASSETSGGTDTQYF

J gene: TRBJ1-2
V gene: TRBV18
clone size: NA
D gene: NA
CDR3 DNA: TGTGCCAGCTCACCCCCGTTTAGAGGGGAGGGACCCTATGGCTACACCTTC
CDR3 protein: CASSPPFRGEGPYGYTF

J gene: TRBJ2-7
V gene: TRBV4-3
clone size: NA
D gene: TRBD2
CDR3 DNA: TGCGCCAGCAGCCCACGGACTAGCGGGAACGAGCAGTACTTC
CDR3 protein: CASSPRTSGNEQYF

J gene: TRBJ2-5
V gene: TRBV4-1
clone size: NA
D gene: TRBD2
CDR3 DNA: TGCGCCAGCAGCGTTACTAGCGGGGGGCAAGAGACCCAGTACTTC
CDR3 protein: CASSVTSGGQETQYF

J gene: TRBJ2-3
V gene: TRBV19
clone size: NA
D gene: TRBD2
CDR3 DNA: TGTGCCAGTAGTTCTCTAGCGGGAGCCGGAGATACGCAGTATTTT
CDR3 protein: CASSSLAGAGDTQYF